These 18 T cell receptor beta chains came from one sample sequenced in a study of blood T cell repertoires in COVID-19 (dated by TCRdb to 2020 to 2022). Library preparation was by the immunoSEQ multiplex PCR assay. The table comes from immuneACCESS by way of TCRdb, which keeps in-frame sequences with V and J called. Part of the clones is missing from these tables; in studies checked, under half for an unresolved V gene and the rest for unknown reasons. The sample includes about 14,000 clones, with over 65% observed a single time. 20% to 25% of the sample belongs to the ten largest clones. What was sequenced was peripheral blood. These receptors were obtained from a boy aged 2-15 years with active or convalescent COVID-19.

This rearrangement joins TRBV19 to TRBJ1-6, with D possibly TRBD1 on 5 matching bases. The ends were cut back, 3 bases at V and 8 bases at J, with 14 bases in the middle. The CDR3 contains 15 residues. Germline CDR1 LNHDA, CDR2 SQIVND (reference sequence). The CDR3 here is CASSMSAGLYSPLHF. The CDR3 region has the DNA TGTGCCAGTAGTATGTCGGCAGGGCTGTATTCACCCCTCCACTTT.

This clone was recorded a few times. V is TRBV3-1 (or the pseudogene TRBV3-2) and J is TRBJ2-6; possible D gene TRBD1, 6 bases. This CDR3 region has 18 residues. Trimming left V 4 bases short and J 0 bases short, with 16 bases between. Germline V CDR1 and CDR2: LGHDT, YNNKEL (reference sequence). The DNA for the CDR3 is TGTGCCAGCAGCCCTCCGGGACACCGGTACTCTGGGGCCAACGTCCTGACTTTC. Its protein is CASSPPGHRYSGANVLTF.

The chain links TRBV13 to TRBJ2-3, with TRBD1 matching over 9 bases. The CDR3 sequence is 16 residues long. Trimming cost V 5 bases and J 1 base; bases outside gene matches: 7. From germline, CDR1 is PRHDT and CDR2 FYEKMQ (reference sequence). The CDR3 DNA sequence: TGTGCCAGCAGCACAAACAGGGGGCGCGGCACAGATACGCAGTATTTT. It codes for CASSTNRGRGTDTQYF.

V and J are TRBV28 and TRBJ1-2; D remains unclear. The V end lost 4 bases, the J end lost 5 bases, and 17 bases lay between the germline ends. Germline assignment: CDR1 MDHEN and CDR2 SYDVKM. The CDR3 length is 15 residues. The CDR3 protein is CASSSISGRQYGYTF. The CDR3, as DNA: TGTGCCAGCAGTTCCATCTCGGGAAGACAATATGGCTACACCTTC.

The J gene is TRBJ2-5, the V gene TRBV4-1, with TRBD2 identical over 8 bases. Germline CDR1 reads MGHRA; CDR2 reads YSYEKL. V gave up 1 base and J gave up 2 bases; unmatched junction bases: 0. This CDR3 has 14 residues. This chain's CDR3 is CASSQGGGQETQYF. CDR3 nucleotide sequence: TGCGCCAGCAGCCAAGGCGGGGGGCAAGAGACCCAGTACTTC.

This chain uses TRBV28 with TRBJ1-3; D ambiguous. CDR3 size: 13 residues. The V end lost 7 bases, the J end lost 4 bases, and 11 bases lay between the germline ends. The germline V gene encodes CDR1 MDHEN and CDR2 SYDVKM. CDR3 sequence reads: CASTRGRGNTIYF. Written as DNA, the CDR3 is TGTGCCAGCACCCGAGGGAGGGGAAACACCATATATTTT.

V and J are TRBV28 and TRBJ1-1; a possible D gene is TRBD1 (5 bases). The V gene lost 2 bases and the J gene lost 1 base, with 14 bases spanning the gap. Per the germline V gene, CDR1 is MDHEN and CDR2 is SYDVKM. This CDR3 has 16 residues. The DNA of the CDR3 is TGTGCCAGCAGTTTAGTCCCCGGGGGGGAGAACACTGAAGCTTTCTTT. As protein: CASSLVPGGENTEAFF.

The J gene is TRBJ1-5, the V gene TRBV16; the match to TRBD1 covers 8 bases. V trimming: 1 base; J trimming: 4 bases; junction bases outside the gene matches: 3. This CDR3 contains 15 residues. Germline V lookup: CDR1 KGHSY, CDR2 FQNENV. CDR3 sequence: CASSQLGQGNQPQHF. CDR3 in DNA: TGTGCCAGCAGCCAATTAGGACAGGGAAATCAGCCCCAGCATTTT.

The chain has TRBV5-4 and TRBJ2-1; 8 bases line up with TRBD2. Germline loops: CDR1 SGHNT, CDR2 YYREEE (reference sequence). With 4 bases clipped from V and 7 bases from J, the junction kept 7 bases outside the gene matches. This CDR3 is 14 amino acids long. CDR3 residues: CASSRGGSGNEQFF. The CDR3 DNA reads TGTGCCAGCAGCCGGGGGGGGAGTGGAAATGAGCAGTTCTTC.

This clone was recorded a few times. V is TRBV29-1 and J is TRBJ2-4, with D tentatively TRBD2 (7 bases). The germline CDR1 and CDR2 sequences are SQVTM and ANQGSEA. Trimming stripped 4 bases from V and 7 bases from J, with 14 bases between. CDR3 size: 13 residues. The CDR3 DNA follows: TGCAGCGTTGTTGGGGGGGCAGAGAACATTCAGTACTTC. It specifies CSVVGGAENIQYF. The full variable domain, its missing parts supplied by reference TRBV29-1 and TRBJ2-4, is SAVISQKPSRDICQRGTSLTIQCQVDSQVTMMFWYRQQPGQSLTLIATANQGSEATYESGFVIDKFPISRPNLTFSTLTVSNMSPEDSSIYLCSVVGGAENIQYFGAGTRLSVL.

This clone showed up just once. The gene calls are TRBV27 and TRBJ2-3; perhaps TRBD1 as D (6 bases). V was clipped by 6 bases and J by 3 bases, with 13 bases between them. Germline CDR1 MNHEY, CDR2 SMNVEV (reference sequence). This CDR3 contains 14 residues. The CDR3 DNA reads TGTGCCAGCAGACAGGGCTTTTGGACAGATACGCAGTATTTT. Amino acids: CASRQGFWTDTQYF.

The chain recombines TRBV9 with TRBJ2-1, with D possibly being TRBD2 (6 bases). Trimming stripped 0 bases from V and 4 bases from J, with 14 bases between. CDR1 is SGDLS and CDR2 is YYNGEE in the germline V gene. The CDR3 runs to 16 residues. CDR3 region: CASSVGFERAYNEQFF. DNA for the CDR3: TGTGCCAGCAGCGTAGGTTTCGAGCGGGCATACAATGAGCAGTTCTTC.

This clone was seen a few times. This chain connects TRBV7-8 to TRBJ2-2; D might be TRBD2 (6 bases). CDR3 length: 16 amino acids. Germline assignment: CDR1 SGHVS and CDR2 FQNEAQ. Trimming shortened V by 5 bases and J by 6 bases, and 19 bases separated the two germline ends. CDR3 loop: CASSPLAQGLSGELFF. Written as DNA, the CDR3 is TGTGCCAGCAGCCCTCTAGCGCAAGGCCTCTCCGGGGAGCTGTTTTTT.

This sequence joins TRBV7-8 and TRBJ2-1, with 10 bases aligning to TRBD2. From germline, CDR1 is SGHVS and CDR2 FQNEAQ. The trim removed 1 base at V and 9 bases at J, leaving 9 bases unmatched. The CDR3 length is 16 residues. The CDR3, as DNA: TGTGCCAGCAGCTTAGGTCGAGCGGGGGGGCCCGCTGAGCAGTTCTTC. Its protein is CASSLGRAGGPAEQFF.

This rearrangement joins TRBV7-2 to TRBJ1-6; the match to TRBD1 covers 7 bases. The germline gives CDR1 SGHTA, CDR2 FQGNSA. With 4 bases clipped from V and 7 bases from J, the junction kept 7 bases outside the gene matches. The CDR3 contains 15 residues. The CDR3 is CASSSEQGRNSPLHF. The CDR3, as DNA: TGTGCCAGCAGCTCGGAACAGGGGAGAAATTCACCCCTCCACTTT.

This CDR3 is CASSSQRYGPLADTQYF. CDR3 in DNA: TGTGCCAGCAGCTCGCAACGATATGGGCCATTGGCGGATACGCAGTATTTT. This chain connects TRBV5-5 to TRBJ2-3; no firm D call. CDR3 size: 17 residues. Germline-derived CDR1 and CDR2 are SGHKS and YYEKEE (reference sequence). V lost 3 bases and J 6 bases, leaving 23 bases between the germline ends. Combining the CDR3 with reference TRBV5-5 and TRBJ2-3 gives the whole variable domain DAGVTQSPTHLIKTRGQQVTLRCSPISGHKSVSWYQQVLGQGPQFIFQYYEKEERGRGNFPDRFSARQFPNYSSELNVNALLLGDSALYLCASSSQRYGPLADTQYFGPGTRLTVL.

This rearrangement joins TRBV10-1 to TRBJ1-1; 7 positions agree with TRBD1. The CDR3 is 15 amino acids. V gave up 2 bases and J gave up 1 base; unmatched junction bases: 4. Germline V lookup: CDR1 WNHNN, CDR2 SYGVQD (reference sequence). CDR3 loop: CASSEKAGGNTEAFF. The DNA for the CDR3 is TGCGCCAGCAGTGAGAAGGCAGGGGGGAACACTGAAGCTTTCTTT.

This chain links TRBV27 with TRBJ2-2; 15 positions agree with TRBD2. V gave up 5 bases and J gave up 6 bases; unmatched junction bases: 10. This CDR3 has 18 residues. CDR1 and CDR2 from the germline V gene are MNHEY and SMNVEV (reference sequence). As DNA, the CDR3 is TGTGCCAGCAGTACCCGGACTAGCGGGAGGGCCGCTCCCGGGGAGCTGTTTTTT. Its translation: CASSTRTSGRAAPGELFF.